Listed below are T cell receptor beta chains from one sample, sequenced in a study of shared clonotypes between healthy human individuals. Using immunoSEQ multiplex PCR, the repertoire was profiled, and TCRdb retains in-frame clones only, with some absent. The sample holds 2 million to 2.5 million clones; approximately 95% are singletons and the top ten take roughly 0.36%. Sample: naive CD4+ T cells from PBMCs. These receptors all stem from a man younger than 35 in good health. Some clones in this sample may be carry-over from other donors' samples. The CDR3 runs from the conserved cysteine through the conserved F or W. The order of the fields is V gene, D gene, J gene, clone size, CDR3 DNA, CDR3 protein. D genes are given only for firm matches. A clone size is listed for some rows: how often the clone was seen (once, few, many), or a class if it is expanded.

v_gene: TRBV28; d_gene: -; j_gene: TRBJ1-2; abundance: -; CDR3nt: TGTGCCAGCAACGGACAGTTCTATGGCTACACCTTC; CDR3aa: CASNGQFYGYTF
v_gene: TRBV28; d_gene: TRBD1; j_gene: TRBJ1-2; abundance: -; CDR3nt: TGTGCCAGGGGAAACCGGGACAGGGTTAACTATGGCTACACCTTC; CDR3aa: CARGNRDRVNYGYTF
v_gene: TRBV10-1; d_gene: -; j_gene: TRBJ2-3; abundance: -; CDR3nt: TGCGCCAGCACATCGGGGTTGAGCACAGATACGCAGTATTTT; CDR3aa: CASTSGLSTDTQYF
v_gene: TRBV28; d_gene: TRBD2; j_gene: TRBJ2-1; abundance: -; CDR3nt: TGTGCCAGCAGTTACCCGGGTAGCGGGATAATCAACAATGAGCAGTTCTTC; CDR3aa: CASSYPGSGIINNEQFF
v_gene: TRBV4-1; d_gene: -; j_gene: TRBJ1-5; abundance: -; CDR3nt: TGCGCCAGCAGCCAAGATCGCGGAAATACCAATCAGCCCCAGCATTTT; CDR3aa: CASSQDRGNTNQPQHF
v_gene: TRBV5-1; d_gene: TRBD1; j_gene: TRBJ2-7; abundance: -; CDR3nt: TGCGCCAGCAGCTACCGGGACAGGGCCTACGAGCAGTACTTC; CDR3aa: CASSYRDRAYEQYF
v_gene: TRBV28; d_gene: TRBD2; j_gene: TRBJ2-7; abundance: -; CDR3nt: TGTGCCAGCAGACGGATAGCGGGAGGCCCCCCCGAGCAGTACTTC; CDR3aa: CASRRIAGGPPEQYF
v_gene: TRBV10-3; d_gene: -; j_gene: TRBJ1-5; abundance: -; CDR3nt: TGTGCCATCAGTGACGGTCGGCCAACAGGCAATCAGCCCCAGCATTTT; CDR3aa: CAISDGRPTGNQPQHF
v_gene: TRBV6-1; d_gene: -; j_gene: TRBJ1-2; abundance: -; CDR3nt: TGTGCCAGCAGTGAAGCGATCCCCCAACCCCCGGGCTACACCTTC; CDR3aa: CASSEAIPQPPGYTF
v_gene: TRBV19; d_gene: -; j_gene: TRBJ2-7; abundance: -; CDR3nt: TGTGCCAGTAGTCCTTACAGGACCCCCTACGAGCAGTACTTC; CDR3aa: CASSPYRTPYEQYF
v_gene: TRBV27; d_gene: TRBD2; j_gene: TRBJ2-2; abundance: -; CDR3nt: TGTGCCAGCAGTTTAGTAGCGGGAATTAACACCGGGGAGCTGTTTTTT; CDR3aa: CASSLVAGINTGELFF
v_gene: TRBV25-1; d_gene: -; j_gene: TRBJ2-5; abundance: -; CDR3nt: TGTGCCAGCAGGCGGCAGGGTGTGGAGACCCAGTACTTC; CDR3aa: CASRRQGVETQYF
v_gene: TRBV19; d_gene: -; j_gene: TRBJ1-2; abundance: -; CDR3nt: TGTGCCAGTAGTATACAGCAGGGTAGCGGCTACACCTTC; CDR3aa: CASSIQQGSGYTF
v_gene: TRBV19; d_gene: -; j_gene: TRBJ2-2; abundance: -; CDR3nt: TGTGCCAGTAGTATAAGTAGACAGTACACCGGGGAGCTGTTTTTT; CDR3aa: CASSISRQYTGELFF
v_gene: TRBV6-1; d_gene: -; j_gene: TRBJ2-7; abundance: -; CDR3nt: TGTGCCAGCACCCCCGATATATCCTACGAGCAGTACTTC; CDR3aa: CASTPDISYEQYF
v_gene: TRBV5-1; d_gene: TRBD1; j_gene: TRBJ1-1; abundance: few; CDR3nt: TGCGCCAGCAGCGCCACACAGGGGGCCACGCGAGCTTTCTTT; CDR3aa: CASSATQGATRAFF
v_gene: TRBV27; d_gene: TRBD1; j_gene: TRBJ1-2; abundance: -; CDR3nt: TGTGCCAGCAGTTCCCTTTCAGGGGGATGGGATGGCTACACCTTC; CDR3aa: CASSSLSGGWDGYTF
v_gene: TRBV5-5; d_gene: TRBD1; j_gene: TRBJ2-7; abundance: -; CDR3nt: TGTGCCAGCAGCCGATTGGGACAGGGTTCCTACGAGCAGTACTTC; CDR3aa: CASSRLGQGSYEQYF
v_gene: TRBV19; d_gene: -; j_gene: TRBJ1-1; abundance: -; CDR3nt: TGTGCCAGTAGCACGGGTTTCAGGGATGCTTTCTTT; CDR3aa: CASSTGFRDAFF
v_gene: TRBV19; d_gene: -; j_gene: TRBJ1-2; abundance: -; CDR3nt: TGTGCCAGTAGTATTCACCGATCGGAAGGCTACACCTTC; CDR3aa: CASSIHRSEGYTF
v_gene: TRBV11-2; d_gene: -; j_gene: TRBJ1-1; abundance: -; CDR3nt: TGTGCCAGCAGCTTAGGCGTCCGGTGGGACACTGAAGCTTTCTTT; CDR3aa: CASSLGVRWDTEAFF
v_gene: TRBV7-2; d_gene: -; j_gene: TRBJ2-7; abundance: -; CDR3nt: TGTGCCAGCAGCCTACAACCAACCTACGAGCAGTACTTC; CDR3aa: CASSLQPTYEQYF
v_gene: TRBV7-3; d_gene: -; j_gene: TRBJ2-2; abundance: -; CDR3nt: TGTGCCAGCAGCTTAAACAGGGCCGGGGAGCTGTTTTTT; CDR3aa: CASSLNRAGELFF
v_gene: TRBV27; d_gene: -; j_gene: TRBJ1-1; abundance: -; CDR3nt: TGTGCCAGCAGATCTGTGCGAGACACTGAAGCTTTCTTT; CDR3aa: CASRSVRDTEAFF
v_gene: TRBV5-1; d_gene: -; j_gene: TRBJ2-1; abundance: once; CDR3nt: TGCGCCAGCAGCTTGGGCGGACTTCACAATGAGCAGTTCTTC; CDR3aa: CASSLGGLHNEQFF
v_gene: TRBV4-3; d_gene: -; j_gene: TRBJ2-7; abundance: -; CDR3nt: TGCGCCAGCAGCCGTCAGGGGGAGGTTGTTTACGAGCAGTACTTC; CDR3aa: CASSRQGEVVYEQYF
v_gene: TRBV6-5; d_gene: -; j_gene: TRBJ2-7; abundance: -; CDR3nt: TGTGCCAGCAGTTACTATTCCGGTGCCAGGGCCTACGAGCAGTACTTC; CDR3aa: CASSYYSGARAYEQYF
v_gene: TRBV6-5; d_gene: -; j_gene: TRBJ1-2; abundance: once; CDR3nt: TGTGCCACCGTCTCTAACTATGGCTACACCTTC; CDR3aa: CATVSNYGYTF
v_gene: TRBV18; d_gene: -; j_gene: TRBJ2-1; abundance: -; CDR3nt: TGTGCCAGCTCACGTGGGCGGGGAGAGGAGCAGTTCTTC; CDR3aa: CASSRGRGEEQFF
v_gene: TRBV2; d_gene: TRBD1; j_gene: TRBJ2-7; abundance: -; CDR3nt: TGTGCCAGCAGCGCAGACAGGGGGCTTTGGTACGAGCAGTACTTC; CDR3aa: CASSADRGLWYEQYF
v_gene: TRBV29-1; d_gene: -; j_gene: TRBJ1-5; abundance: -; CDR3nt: TGCAGCGTGGGCGGGGGCGGCAATCAGCCCCAGCATTTT; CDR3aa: CSVGGGGNQPQHF
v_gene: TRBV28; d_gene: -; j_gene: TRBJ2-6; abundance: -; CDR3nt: TGTGCCAGCAGGCCCGACTTATCTGGGGCCAACGTCCTGACTTTC; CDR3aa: CASRPDLSGANVLTF
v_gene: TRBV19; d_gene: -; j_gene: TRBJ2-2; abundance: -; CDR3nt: TGTGCCAGTAGGGGTGCGGGACAATACACCGGGGAGCTGTTTTTT; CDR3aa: CASRGAGQYTGELFF
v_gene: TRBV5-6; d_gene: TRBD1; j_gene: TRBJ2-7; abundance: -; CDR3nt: TGTGCCAGCAGCGCTGGGACAGCTAGCTACGAGCAGTACTTC; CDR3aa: CASSAGTASYEQYF
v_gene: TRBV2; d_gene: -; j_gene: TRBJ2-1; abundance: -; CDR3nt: TGTGCCAGCAGGGGGGGTTTCAATGAGCAGTTCTTC; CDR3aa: CASRGGFNEQFF
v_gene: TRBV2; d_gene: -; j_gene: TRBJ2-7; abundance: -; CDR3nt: TGTGCCAGCATAAGGGAAATGGGGCCCTACGAGCAGTACTTC; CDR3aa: CASIREMGPYEQYF
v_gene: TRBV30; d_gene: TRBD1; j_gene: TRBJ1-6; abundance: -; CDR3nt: TGTGCCTGGAGGTCGACAGGGATTATCTCACCCCTCCACTTT; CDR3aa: CAWRSTGIISPLHF
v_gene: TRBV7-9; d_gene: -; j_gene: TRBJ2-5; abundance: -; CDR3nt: TGTGCCAGCAGCTTAAGTCTGGGGCTGGAGACCCAGTACTTC; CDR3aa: CASSLSLGLETQYF
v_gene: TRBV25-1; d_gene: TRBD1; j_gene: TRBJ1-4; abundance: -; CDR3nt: TGTGCCAGCAGTGTCCGGACAGGGCCTAATGAAAAACTGTCTTTT; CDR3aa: CASSVRTGPNEKLSF
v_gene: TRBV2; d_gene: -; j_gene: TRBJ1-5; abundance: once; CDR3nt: TGTGCCAGCGGGGCAGGGGTATATAGCAATCAGCCCCAGCATTTT; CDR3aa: CASGAGVYSNQPQHF
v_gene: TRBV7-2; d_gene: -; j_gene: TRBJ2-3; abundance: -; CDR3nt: TGTGCCAGCAGCTTAGATCGGTCTGTGGGGCCTTCCAGCACAGATACGCAGTATTTT; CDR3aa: CASSLDRSVGPSSTDTQYF
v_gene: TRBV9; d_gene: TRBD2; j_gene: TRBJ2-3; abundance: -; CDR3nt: TGTGCCAGCAGCGTAGTGGGGGGGATAGATACGCAGTATTTT; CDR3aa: CASSVVGGIDTQYF
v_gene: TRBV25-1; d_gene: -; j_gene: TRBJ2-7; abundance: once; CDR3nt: TGTGCCAGCAGTGGGACCTACGAGCAGTACTTC; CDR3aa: CASSGTYEQYF
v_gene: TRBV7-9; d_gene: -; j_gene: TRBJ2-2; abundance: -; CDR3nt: TGTGCCAGCAGCTTAGGGCGGGAGAACACCGGGGAGCTGTTTTTT; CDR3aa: CASSLGRENTGELFF
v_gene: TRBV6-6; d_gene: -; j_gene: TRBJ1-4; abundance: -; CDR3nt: TGTGCCAGCAGTTTACGACAGACAGCAACTAATGAAAAACTGTTTTTT; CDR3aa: CASSLRQTATNEKLFF
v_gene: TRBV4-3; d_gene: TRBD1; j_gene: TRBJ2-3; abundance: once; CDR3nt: TGCGCCAGCAGCCAAAACACCCGGGACAGTCTGGAGTATTTT; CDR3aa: CASSQNTRDSLEYF